This T cell receptor (beta chain) derives from a study of T-cell memory formation after mild COVID-19. Study summary: TCR clusters showed largely donor specificity. Findings of the study overall: Contracting CD8+ clones were enriched in EMRA, CD4+ mainly in CM and EM.

This CDR3 is built from 16 residues. The V and J ends lost 4 bases and 6 bases, in that order; junction bases with no gene match: 8. Germline V gene sequence: CDR1 SNHLY, CDR2 FYNNEI. About this clonotype itself: No antigen is known for it.

After 5'RACE with constant-segment primers, TCR alpha and TCR beta cDNA libraries carrying sample barcodes and UMIs were obtained. TCRdb independently ran MiXCR on the 5' RACE reads; one entry per CDR3 protein. The table shows under 550,000 distinct CDR3 sequences, with 18% occurring only once. Sequencing input: PBMCs or a T cell subset sorted from them (not recorded which). The TCR originated in an adult woman who had mild COVID-19 (a few samples of this study predate the infection). Cell type and time point are not known. The chain combines TRBV2 with TRBJ2-2; 10 bases agree with TRBD2. In nucleotides, the CDR3 is TGTGCCAGCAGTGCGGCTAGCGGGGGCGTTCCCGGGGAGCTGTTTTTT. The encoded protein is CASSAASGGVPGELFF. The full variable domain, completed using reference TRBV2 and TRBJ2-2, is EPEVTQTPSHQVTQMGQEVILRCVPISNHLYFYWYRQILGQKVEFLVSFYNNEISEKSEIFDDQFSVERPDGSNFTLKIRSTKLEDSAMYFCASSAASGGVPGELFFGEGSRLTVL.